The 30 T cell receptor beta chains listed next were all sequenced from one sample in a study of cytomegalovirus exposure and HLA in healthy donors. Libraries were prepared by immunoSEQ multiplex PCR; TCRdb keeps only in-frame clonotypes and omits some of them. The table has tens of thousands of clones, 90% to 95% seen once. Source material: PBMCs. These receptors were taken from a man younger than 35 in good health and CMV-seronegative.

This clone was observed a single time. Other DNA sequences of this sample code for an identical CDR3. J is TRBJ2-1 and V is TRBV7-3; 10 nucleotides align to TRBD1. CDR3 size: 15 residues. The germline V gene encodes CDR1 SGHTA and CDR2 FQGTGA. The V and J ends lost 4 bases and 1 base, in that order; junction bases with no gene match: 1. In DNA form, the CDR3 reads TGTGCCAGCAGCTCGGACAGGGGGTCCTACAATGAGCAGTTCTTC. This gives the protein CASSSDRGSYNEQFF. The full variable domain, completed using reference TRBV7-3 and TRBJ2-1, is GAGVSQTPSNKVTEKGKYVELRCDPISGHTALYWYRQSLGQGPEFLIYFQGTGAADDSGLPNDRFFAVRPEGSVSTLKIQRTERGDSAVYLCASSSDRGSYNEQFFGPGTRLTVL.

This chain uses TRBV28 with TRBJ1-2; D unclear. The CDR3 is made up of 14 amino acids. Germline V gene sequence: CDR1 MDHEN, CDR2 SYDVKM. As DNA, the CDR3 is TGTGCAACCCTAAGAGGCCCGATTCTCTATGGCTACACCTTC. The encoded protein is CATLRGPILYGYTF.

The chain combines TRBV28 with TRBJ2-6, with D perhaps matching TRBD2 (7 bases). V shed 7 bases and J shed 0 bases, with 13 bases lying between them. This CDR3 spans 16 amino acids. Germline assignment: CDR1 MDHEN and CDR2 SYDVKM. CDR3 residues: CASTLGGASGANVLTF. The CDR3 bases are TGTGCCAGCACCCTGGGGGGGGCCTCTGGGGCCAACGTCCTGACTTTC.

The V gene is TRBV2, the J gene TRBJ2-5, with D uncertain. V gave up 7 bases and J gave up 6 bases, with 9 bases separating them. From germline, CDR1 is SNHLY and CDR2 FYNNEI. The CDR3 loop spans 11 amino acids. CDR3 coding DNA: TGTGCCAGCACCCCCGACAAGACCCAGTACTTC. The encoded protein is CASTPDKTQYF.

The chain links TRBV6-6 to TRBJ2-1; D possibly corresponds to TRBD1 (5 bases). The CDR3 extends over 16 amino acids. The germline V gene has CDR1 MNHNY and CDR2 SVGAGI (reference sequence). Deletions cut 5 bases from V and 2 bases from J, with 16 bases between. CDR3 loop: CASSRGGQRAYNEQFF. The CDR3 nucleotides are TGTGCCAGCAGTAGGGGTGGCCAGAGAGCCTACAATGAGCAGTTCTTC.

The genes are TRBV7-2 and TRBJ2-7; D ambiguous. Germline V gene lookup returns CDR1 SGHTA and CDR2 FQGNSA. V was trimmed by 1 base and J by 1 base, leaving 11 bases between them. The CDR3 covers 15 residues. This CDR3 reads CASSLGPYTSYEQYF. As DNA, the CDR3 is TGTGCCAGCAGCTTAGGTCCCTATACTTCCTACGAGCAGTACTTC.

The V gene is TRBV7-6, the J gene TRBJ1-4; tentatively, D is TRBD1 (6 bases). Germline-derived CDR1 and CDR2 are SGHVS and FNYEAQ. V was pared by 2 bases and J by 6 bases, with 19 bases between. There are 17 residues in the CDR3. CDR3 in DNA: TGTGCCAGCAGCTTACGTCAATCCGCCAGGGGAGATGAAAAACTGTTTTTT. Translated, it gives CASSLRQSARGDEKLFF.

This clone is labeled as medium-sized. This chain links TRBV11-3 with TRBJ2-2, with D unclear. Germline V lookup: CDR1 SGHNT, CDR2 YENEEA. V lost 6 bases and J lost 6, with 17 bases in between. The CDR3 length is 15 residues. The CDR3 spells CASRQGGVYPGELFF. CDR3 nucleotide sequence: TGTGCCAGCAGGCAAGGCGGCGTGTACCCCGGGGAGCTGTTTTTT.

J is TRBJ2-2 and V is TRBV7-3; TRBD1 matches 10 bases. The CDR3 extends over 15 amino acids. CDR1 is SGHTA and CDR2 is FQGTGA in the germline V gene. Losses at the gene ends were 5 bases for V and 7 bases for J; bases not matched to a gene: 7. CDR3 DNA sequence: TGTGCCAGCAGCCCCCCCGGACAGGGGGGCGGGGAGCTGTTTTTT. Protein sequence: CASSPPGQGGGELFF.

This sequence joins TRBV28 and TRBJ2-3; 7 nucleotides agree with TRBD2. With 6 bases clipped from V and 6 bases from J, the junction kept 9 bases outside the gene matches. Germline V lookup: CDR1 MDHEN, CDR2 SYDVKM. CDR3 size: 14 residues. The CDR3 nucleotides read TGTGCCAGCAGGGGAGCGGGATCAAGGGATACGCAGTATTTT. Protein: CASRGAGSRDTQYF. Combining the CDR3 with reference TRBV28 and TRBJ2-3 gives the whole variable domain DVKVTQSSRYLVKRTGEKVFLECVQDMDHENMFWYRQDPGLGLRLIYFSYDVKMKEKGDIPEGYSVSREKKERFSLILESASTNQTSMYLCASRGAGSRDTQYFGPGTRLTVL.

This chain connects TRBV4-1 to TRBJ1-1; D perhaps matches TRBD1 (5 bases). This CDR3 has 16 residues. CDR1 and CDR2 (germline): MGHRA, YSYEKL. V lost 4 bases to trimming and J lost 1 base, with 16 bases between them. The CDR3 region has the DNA TGCGCCAGCAGCCCCTCCGGGAGGGGCAAGAACACTGAAGCTTTCTTT. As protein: CASSPSGRGKNTEAFF.

CDR3 bases: TGTGCCAGCTCACCGGGACAGACGAACACTGAAGCTTTCTTT. As protein: CASSPGQTNTEAFF. The V call is TRBV18, the J call TRBJ1-1, with 7 bases lining up with TRBD1. Germline V gene lookup returns CDR1 KGHSH and CDR2 LQKENI. The V and J ends lost 3 bases and 1 base, in that order; junction bases with no gene match: 2. The CDR3 spans 14 residues. Full variable domain (outside the CDR3, taken from reference TRBV18 and TRBJ1-1): NAGVMQNPRHLVRRRGQEARLRCSPMKGHSHVYWYRQLPEEGLKFMVYLQKENIIDESGMPKERFSAEFPKEGPSILRIQQVVRGDSAAYFCASSPGQTNTEAFFGQGTRLTVV.

The chain's CDR3 is CASSPQTGRNEKLFF. The DNA for the CDR3 is TGCGCCAGCAGCCCACAGACAGGGCGAAATGAAAAACTGTTTTTT. The J gene is TRBJ1-4, the V gene TRBV4-3, with 7 bases aligning to TRBD1. Germline trimming cut 4 bases from V and 5 bases from J; bases unmatched to any gene: 7. The CDR3 runs to 15 residues. Looked up from germline, CDR1 is LGHNA and CDR2 is YSLEER.

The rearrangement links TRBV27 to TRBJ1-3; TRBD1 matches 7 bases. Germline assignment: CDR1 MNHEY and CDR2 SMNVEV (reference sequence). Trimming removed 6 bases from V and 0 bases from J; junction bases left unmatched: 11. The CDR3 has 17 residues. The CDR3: CASSPLGQAVSGNTIYF. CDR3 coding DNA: TGTGCCAGCAGCCCCCTCGGACAGGCCGTCTCTGGAAACACCATATATTTT.

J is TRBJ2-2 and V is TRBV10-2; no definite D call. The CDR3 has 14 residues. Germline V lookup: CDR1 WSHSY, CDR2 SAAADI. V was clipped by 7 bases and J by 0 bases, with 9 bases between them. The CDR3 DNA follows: TGCGCCAGCAAAAGAGACACGAACACCGGGGAGCTGTTTTTT. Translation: CASKRDTNTGELFF.

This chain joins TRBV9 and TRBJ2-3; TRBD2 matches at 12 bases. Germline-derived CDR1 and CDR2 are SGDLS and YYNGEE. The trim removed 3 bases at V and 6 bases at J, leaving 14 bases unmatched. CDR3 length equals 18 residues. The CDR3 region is CASSGPGTSGFTADTQYF. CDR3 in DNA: TGTGCCAGCAGCGGTCCCGGGACTAGCGGGTTTACTGCCGATACGCAGTATTTT.

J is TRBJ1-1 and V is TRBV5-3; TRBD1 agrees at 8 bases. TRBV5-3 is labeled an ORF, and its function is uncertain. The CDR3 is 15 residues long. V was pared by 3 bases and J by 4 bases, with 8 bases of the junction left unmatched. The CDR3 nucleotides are TGTGCCAGAAGCTCTGGACAGGGAGGGAGCACTGAAGCTTTCTTT. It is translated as CARSSGQGGSTEAFF.

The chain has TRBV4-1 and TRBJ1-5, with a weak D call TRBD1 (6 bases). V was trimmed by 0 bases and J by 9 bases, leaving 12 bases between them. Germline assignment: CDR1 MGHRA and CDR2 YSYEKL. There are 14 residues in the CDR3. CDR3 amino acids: CASSQDGGAGPQHF. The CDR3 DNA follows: TGCGCCAGCAGCCAAGATGGGGGGGCCGGGCCCCAGCATTTT.

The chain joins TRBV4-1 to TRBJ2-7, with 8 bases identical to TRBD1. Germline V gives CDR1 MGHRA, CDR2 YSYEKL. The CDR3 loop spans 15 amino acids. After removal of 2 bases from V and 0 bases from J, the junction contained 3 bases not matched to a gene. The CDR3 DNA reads TGCGCCAGCAGCCAAAAAACAGGGGGCTCCTACGAGCAGTACTTC. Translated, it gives CASSQKTGGSYEQYF.

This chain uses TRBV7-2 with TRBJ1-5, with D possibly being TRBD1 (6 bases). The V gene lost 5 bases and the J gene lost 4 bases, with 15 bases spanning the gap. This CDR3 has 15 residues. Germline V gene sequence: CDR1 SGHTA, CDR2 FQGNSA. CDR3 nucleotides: TGTGCCAGCAGCCCAAGACAGGCTTCGAATCAGCCCCAGCATTTT. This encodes CASSPRQASNQPQHF.

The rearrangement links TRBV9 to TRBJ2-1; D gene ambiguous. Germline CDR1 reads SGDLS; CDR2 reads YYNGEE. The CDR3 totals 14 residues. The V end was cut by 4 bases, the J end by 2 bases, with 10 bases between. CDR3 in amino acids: CASSPRAPYNEQFF. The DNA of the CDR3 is TGTGCCAGCAGCCCCCGAGCCCCCTACAATGAGCAGTTCTTC.

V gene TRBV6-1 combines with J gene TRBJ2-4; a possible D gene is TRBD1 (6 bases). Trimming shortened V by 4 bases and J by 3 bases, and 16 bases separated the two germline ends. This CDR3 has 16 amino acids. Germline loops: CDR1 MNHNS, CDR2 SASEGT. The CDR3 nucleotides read TGTGCCAGCAGTGTTACAGGGAATTTGGTCAAAAACATTCAGTACTTC. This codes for CASSVTGNLVKNIQYF.

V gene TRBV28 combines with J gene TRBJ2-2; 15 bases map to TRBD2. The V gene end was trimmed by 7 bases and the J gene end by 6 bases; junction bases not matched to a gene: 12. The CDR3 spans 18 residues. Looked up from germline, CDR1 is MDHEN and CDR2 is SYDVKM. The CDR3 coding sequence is TGTGCCAGCACCTGGACTAGCGGGAGGGCCGGCCAGGCCGGGGAGCTGTTTTTT. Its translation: CASTWTSGRAGQAGELFF. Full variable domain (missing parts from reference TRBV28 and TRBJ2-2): DVKVTQSSRYLVKRTGEKVFLECVQDMDHENMFWYRQDPGLGLRLIYFSYDVKMKEKGDIPEGYSVSREKKERFSLILESASTNQTSMYLCASTWTSGRAGQAGELFFGEGSRLTVL.

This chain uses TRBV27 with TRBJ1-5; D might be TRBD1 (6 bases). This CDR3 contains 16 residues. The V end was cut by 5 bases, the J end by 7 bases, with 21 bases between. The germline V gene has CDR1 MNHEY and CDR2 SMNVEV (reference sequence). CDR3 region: CASSPTLQGSPQPQHF. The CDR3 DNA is TGTGCCAGCAGTCCGACACTACAGGGCTCCCCGCAGCCCCAGCATTTT.

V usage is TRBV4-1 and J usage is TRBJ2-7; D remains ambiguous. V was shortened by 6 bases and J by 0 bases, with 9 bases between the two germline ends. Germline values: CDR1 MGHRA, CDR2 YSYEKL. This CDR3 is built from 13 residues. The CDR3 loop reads CASSFHSSYEQYF. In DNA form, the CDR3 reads TGCGCCAGCAGTTTTCACAGCTCCTACGAGCAGTACTTC.

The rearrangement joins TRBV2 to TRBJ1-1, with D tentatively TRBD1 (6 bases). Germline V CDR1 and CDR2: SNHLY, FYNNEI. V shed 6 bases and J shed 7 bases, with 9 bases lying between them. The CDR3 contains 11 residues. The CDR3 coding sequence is TGTGCCAGCAGGGGACATTATGAAGCTTTCTTT. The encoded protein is CASRGHYEAFF. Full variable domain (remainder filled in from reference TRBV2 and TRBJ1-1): EPEVTQTPSHQVTQMGQEVILRCVPISNHLYFYWYRQILGQKVEFLVSFYNNEISEKSEIFDDQFSVERPDGSNFTLKIRSTKLEDSAMYFCASRGHYEAFFGQGTRLTVV.

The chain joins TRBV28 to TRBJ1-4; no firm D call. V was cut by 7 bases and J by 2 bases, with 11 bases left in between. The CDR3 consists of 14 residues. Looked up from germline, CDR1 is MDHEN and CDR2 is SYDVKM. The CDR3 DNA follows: TGTGCCAGCACACCGTGGCAGACTAATGAAAAACTGTTTTTT. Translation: CASTPWQTNEKLFF.

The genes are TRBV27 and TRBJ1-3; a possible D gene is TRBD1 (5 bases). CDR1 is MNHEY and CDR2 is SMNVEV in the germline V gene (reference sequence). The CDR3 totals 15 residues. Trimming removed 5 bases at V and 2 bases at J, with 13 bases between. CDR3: CASSPQGRPGNTIYF. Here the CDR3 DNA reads TGTGCCAGCAGTCCCCAGGGTCGGCCTGGAAACACCATATATTTT.

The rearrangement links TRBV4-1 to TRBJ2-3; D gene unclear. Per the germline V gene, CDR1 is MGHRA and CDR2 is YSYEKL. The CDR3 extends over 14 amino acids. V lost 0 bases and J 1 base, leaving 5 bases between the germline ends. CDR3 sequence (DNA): TGCGCCAGCAGCCAAGATCCGGGCACAGATACGCAGTATTTT. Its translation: CASSQDPGTDTQYF.

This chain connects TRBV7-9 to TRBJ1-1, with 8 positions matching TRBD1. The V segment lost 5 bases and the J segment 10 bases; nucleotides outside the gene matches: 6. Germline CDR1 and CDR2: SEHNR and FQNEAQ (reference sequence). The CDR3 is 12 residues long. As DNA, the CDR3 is TGTGCCAGCAGCATTAACCAGGGGGCAGCTTTCTTT. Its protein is CASSINQGAAFF.